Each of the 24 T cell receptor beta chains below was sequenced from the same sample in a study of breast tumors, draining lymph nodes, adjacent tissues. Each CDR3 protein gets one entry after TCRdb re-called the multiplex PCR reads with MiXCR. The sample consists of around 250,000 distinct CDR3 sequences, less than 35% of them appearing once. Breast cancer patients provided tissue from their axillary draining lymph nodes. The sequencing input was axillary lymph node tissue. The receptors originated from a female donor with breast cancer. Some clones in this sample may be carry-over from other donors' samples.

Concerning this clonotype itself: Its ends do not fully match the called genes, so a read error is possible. The CDR3 DNA sequence: TGTGCCAGCAGCCCTGGACTAGCGGTATTCCAAGAGACCCAGCACTTC. It encodes CASSPGLAVFQETQHF. The V gene is TRBV4-2, the J gene TRBJ2-5, with 10 bases fitting TRBD2. CDR1 and CDR2 from the germline V gene are LGHNA and YNFKEQ. The CDR3 spans 16 residues.

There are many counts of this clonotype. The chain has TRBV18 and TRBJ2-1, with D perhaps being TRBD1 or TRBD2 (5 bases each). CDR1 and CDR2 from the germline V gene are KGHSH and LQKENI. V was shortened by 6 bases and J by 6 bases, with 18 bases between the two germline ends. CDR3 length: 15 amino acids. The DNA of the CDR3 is TGTGCCAGCTCGGTGGGACCCGGTTCGGTCAATGAGCAGTTCTTC. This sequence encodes CASSVGPGSVNEQFF.

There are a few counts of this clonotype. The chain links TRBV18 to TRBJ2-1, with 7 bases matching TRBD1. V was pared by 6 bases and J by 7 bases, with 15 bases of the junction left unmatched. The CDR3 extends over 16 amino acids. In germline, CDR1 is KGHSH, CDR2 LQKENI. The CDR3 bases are TGTGCCAGCTCTCACCTTAGGGGGACAGTGATTAATGAGCAGTTCTTC. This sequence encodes CASSHLRGTVINEQFF.

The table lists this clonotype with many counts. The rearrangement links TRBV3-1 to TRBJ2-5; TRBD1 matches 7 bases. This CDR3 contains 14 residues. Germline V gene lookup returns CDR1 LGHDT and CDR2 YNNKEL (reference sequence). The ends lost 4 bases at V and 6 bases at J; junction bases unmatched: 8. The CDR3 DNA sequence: TGTGCCAGCAGCCCCCGACAGGGTGAGAAGACCCAGTACTTC. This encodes CASSPRQGEKTQYF.

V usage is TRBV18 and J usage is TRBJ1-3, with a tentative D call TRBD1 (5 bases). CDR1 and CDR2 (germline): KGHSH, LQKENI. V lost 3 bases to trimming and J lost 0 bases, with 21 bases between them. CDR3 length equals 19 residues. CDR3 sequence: CASSPRTPDRFSSGNTIYF. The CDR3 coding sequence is TGTGCCAGCTCACCTAGGACACCCGACCGCTTTAGCTCTGGAAACACCATATATTTT.

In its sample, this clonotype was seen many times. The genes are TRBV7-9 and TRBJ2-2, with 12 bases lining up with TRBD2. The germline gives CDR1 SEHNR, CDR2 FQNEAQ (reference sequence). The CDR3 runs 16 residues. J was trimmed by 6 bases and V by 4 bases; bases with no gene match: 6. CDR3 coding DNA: TGTGCCAGCAGCTCCCTAGCGGGAGGGCCCCCCGGGGAGCTGTTTTTT. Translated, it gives CASSSLAGGPPGELFF. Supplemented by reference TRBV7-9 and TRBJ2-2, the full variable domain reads DTGVSQNPRHKITKRGQNVTFRCDPISEHNRLYWYRQTLGQGPEFLTYFQNEAQLEKSRLLSDRFSAERPKGSFSTLEIQRTEQGDSAMYLCASSSLAGGPPGELFFGEGSRLTVL.

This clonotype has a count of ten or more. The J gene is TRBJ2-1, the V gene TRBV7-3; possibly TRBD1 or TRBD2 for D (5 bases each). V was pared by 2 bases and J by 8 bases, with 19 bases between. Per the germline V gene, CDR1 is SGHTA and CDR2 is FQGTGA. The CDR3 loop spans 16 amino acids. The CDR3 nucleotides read TGTGCCAGCAGCTTAGCCGGGACCCAACGAGTCTATGAGCAGTTCTTC. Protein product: CASSLAGTQRVYEQFF.

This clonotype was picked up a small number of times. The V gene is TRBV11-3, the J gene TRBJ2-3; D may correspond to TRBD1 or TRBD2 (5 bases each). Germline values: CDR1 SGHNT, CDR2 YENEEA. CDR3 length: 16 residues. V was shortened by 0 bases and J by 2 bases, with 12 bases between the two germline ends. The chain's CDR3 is CASSLDAGTTTDTQYF. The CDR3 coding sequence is TGTGCCAGCAGCTTAGATGCCGGGACGACCACAGATACGCAGTATTTT. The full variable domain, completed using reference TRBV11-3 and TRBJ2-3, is EAGVVQSPRYKIIEKKQPVAFWCNPISGHNTLYWYLQNLGQGPELLIRYENEEAVDDSQLPKDRFSAERLKGVDSTLKIQPAELGDSAVYLCASSLDAGTTTDTQYFGPGTRLTVL.

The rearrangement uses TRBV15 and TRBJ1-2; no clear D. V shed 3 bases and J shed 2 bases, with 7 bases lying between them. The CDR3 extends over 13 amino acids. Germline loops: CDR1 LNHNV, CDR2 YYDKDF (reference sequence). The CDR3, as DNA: TGTGCCACCAGCAGCGGCAGGAACTATGGCTACACCTTC. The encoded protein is CATSSGRNYGYTF. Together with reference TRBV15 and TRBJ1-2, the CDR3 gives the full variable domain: DAMVIQNPRYQVTQFGKPVTLSCSQTLNHNVMYWYQQKSSQAPKLLFHYYDKDFNNEADTPDNFQSRRPNTSFCFLDIRSPGLGDTAMYLCATSSGRNYGYTFGSGTRLTVV.

In DNA, the CDR3 is TGTGCCAGCAGGGCTGGGCGGGGAGACTATGGCTACACCATATATTTT. Translating gives CASRAGRGDYGYTIYF. V and J are TRBV11-3 and TRBJ1-3; D is unclear. The length of the CDR3 is 16 residues. The V end was cut by 6 bases, the J end by 8 bases, with 23 bases between. Looked up from germline, CDR1 is SGHNT and CDR2 is YENEEA.

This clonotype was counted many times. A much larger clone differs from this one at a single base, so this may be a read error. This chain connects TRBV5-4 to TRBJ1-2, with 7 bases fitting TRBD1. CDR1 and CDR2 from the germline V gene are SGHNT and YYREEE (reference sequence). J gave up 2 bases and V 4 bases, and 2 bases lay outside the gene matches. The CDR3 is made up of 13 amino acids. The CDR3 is CASSGGQNYGYTF. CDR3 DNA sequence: TGTGCCAGCAGCGGGGGACAGAACTATGGCTACACCTTC.

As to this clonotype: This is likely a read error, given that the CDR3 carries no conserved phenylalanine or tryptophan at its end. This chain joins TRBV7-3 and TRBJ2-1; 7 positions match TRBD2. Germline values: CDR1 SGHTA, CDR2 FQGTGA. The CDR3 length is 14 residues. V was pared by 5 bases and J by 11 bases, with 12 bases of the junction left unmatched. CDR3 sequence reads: CASSPDSLAVKQFL. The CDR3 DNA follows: TGTGCCAGCAGCCCCGATAGTCTAGCGGTTAAGCAGTTCCTC.

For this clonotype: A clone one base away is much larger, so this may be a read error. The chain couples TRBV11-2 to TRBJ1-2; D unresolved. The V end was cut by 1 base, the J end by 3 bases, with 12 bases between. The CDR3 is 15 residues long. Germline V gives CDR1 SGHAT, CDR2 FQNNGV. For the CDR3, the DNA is TGTGCCAGCAGCTTAGGGTCGAGGGCTCACTATGGCTACACCTTC. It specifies CASSLGSRAHYGYTF.

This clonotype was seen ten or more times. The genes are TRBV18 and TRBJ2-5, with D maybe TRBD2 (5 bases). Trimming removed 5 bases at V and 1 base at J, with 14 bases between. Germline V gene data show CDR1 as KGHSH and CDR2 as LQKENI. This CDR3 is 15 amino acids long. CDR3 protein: CASSGSRRGQETQYF. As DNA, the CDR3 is TGTGCCAGCTCAGGCTCCCGCCGGGGCCAAGAGACCCAGTACTTC.

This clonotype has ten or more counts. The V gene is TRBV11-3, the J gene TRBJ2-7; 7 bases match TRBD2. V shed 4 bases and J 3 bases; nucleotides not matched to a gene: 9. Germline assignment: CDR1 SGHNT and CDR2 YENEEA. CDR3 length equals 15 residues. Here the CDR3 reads CASSSAGANLYEQYF. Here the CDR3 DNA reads TGTGCCAGCAGCTCGGCGGGAGCGAACCTCTACGAGCAGTACTTC. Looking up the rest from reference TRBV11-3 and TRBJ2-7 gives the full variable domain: EAGVVQSPRYKIIEKKQPVAFWCNPISGHNTLYWYLQNLGQGPELLIRYENEEAVDDSQLPKDRFSAERLKGVDSTLKIQPAELGDSAVYLCASSSAGANLYEQYFGPGTRLTVT.

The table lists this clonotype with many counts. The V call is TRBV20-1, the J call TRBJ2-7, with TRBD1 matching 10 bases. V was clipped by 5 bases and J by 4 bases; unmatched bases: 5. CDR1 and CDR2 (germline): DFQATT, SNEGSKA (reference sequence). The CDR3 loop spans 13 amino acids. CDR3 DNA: TGCAGTGCTTTAGGGACAGGGGTATACGAGCAGTACTTC. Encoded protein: CSALGTGVYEQYF.

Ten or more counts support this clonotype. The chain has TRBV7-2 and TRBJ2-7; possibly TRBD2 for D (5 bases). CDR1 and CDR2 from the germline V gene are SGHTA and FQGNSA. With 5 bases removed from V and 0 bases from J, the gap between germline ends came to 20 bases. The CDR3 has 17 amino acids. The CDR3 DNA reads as TGTGCCAGCAGCCCCCCCGCCGGGGTCTTCCGCTCCTACGAGCAGTACTTC. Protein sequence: CASSPPAGVFRSYEQYF. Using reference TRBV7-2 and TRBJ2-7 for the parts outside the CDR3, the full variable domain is GAGVSQSPSNKVTEKGKDVELRCDPISGHTALYWYRQSLGQGLEFLIYFQGNSAPDKSGLPSDRFSAERTGGSVSTLTIQRTQQEDSAVYLCASSPPAGVFRSYEQYFGPGTRLTVT.

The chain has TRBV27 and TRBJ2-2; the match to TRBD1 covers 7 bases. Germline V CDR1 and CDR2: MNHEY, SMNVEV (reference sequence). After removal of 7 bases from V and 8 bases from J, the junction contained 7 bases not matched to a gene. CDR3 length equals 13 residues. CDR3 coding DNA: TGTGCCAGCAACTACAGGGGTATGGGGGAGCTGTTTTTT. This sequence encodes CASNYRGMGELFF.

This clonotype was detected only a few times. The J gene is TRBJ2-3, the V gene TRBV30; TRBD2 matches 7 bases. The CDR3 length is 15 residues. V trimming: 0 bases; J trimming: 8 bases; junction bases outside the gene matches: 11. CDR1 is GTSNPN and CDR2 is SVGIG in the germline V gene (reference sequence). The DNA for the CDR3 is TGTGCCTGGAGTGTACTTGGCAGGGACTACGGTACGCAGTATTTT. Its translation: CAWSVLGRDYGTQYF. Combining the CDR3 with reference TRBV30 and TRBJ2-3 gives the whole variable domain SQTIHQWPATLVQPVGSPLSLECTVEGTSNPNLYWYRQAAGRGLQLLFYSVGIGQISSEVPQNLSASRPQDRQFILSSKKLLLSDSGFYLCAWSVLGRDYGTQYFGPGTRLTVL.

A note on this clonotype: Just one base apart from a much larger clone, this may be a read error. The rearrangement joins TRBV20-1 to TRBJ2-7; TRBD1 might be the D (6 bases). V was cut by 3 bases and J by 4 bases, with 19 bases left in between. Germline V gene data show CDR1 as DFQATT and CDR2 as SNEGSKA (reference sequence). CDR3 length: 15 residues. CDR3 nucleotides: TGCAGTGCTAGCCCACTACGGACAGTGGCGTACGAGCAGTACTTC. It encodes CSASPLRTVAYEQYF.

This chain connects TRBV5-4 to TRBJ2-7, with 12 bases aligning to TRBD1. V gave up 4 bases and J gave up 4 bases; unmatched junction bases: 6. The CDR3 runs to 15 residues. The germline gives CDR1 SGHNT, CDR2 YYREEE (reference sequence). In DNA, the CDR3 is TGTGCCAGCAGCATTCCGGGACAGGGGGCTTACGAGCAGTACTTC. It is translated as CASSIPGQGAYEQYF.

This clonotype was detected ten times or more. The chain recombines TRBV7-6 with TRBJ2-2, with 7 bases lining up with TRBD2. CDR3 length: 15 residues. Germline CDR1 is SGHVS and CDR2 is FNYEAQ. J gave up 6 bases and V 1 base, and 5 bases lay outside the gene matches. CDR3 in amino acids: CASSLEGGRSGELFF. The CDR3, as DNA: TGTGCCAGCAGCTTAGAGGGCGGGAGATCCGGGGAGCTGTTTTTT.

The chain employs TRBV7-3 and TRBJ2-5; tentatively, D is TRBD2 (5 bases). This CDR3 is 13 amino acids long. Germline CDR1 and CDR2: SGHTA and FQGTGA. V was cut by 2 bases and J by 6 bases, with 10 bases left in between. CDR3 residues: CASSLFTGKTQYF. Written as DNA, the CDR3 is TGTGCCAGCAGCTTATTCACGGGGAAGACCCAGTACTTC. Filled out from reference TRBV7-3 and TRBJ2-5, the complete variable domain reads GAGVSQTPSNKVTEKGKYVELRCDPISGHTALYWYRQSLGQGPEFLIYFQGTGAADDSGLPNDRFFAVRPEGSVSTLKIQRTERGDSAVYLCASSLFTGKTQYFGPGTRLLVL.

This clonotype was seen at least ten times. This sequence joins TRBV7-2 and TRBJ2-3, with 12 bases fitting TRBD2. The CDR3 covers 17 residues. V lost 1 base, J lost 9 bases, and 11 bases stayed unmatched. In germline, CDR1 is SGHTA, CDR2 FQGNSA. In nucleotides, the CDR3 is TGTGCCAGCAGCTTAGGTCTAGCGGGGGGGCGCGGTCAGACGCAGTATTTT. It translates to CASSLGLAGGRGQTQYF. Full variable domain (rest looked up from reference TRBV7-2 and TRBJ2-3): GAGVSQSPSNKVTEKGKDVELRCDPISGHTALYWYRQSLGQGLEFLIYFQGNSAPDKSGLPSDRFSAERTGGSVSTLTIQRTQQEDSAVYLCASSLGLAGGRGQTQYFGPGTRLTVL.